This T cell receptor (beta chain) appears in the sequencing data of a study of follicular helper T cells after annual influenza vaccination. The time point was: 2015-2016 season, pre-vaccination. Donors with HIV/AIDS, active malignancy, immunomodulators or active illness were excluded. Non-naive CD4+CXCR5+PD-1+ cTfh were sorted into ICOS+CD38+ and ICOS-CD38- fractions. The CDR3 loop spans 15 amino acids. Germline CDR1 and CDR2: MNHNY and SVGAGI (reference sequence). The germline V and J ends were trimmed by 5 bases and 7 bases, with 18 bases remaining between them. Study conclusions and caveats: Yearly vaccinations repeatedly recalled conserved clonotypes in ICOS+CD38+ cTfh.

As for this clone: Its antigen is as yet unknown.

Survey level resolution was used for TCRB sequencing. Method: immunoSEQ multiplex PCR; TCRdb's copy keeps in-frame clones and lacks some. The data show roughly 10,000 clones, with more than 65% seen just once and less than 4.5% held by the top ten. This TCR was sampled from an adult who received the influenza vaccine. This material consisted of CXCR5+ CD38- circulating T follicular helper cells from blood, taken on the day of influenza vaccination. Subset reported: circulating Tfh, non-naive CD4+CXCR5+PD-1+ (ICOS+CD38+ or ICOS-CD38-). This rearrangement joins TRBV6-6 to TRBJ1-5; tentatively, D is TRBD1 (6 bases). CDR3 bases: TGTGCCAGCAGTGACTGGAGAAGGGGGGGACAGCCCCAGCATTTT. Translated, it gives CASSDWRRGGQPQHF.